This TCR beta chain was sequenced in a study of human T cells and chemical hapten exposure. In the study overall: Upper-back patch tests with 0.01% DPC were read at 6 days. Overall study results and limits: Clustering by CDR3 similarity yielded significantly more large clusters from expanded TCRs than controls.

The sample's time point: patch test 1, 2 weeks after DPC sensitization. Treatment here: therapeutic diphenylcyclopropenone sensitization with weekly scalp DPC. Alopecia patients deemed DPC-suitable, aged 18 to 70, excluding pregnancy. This clonotype has only a few counts. The antigen remains undetermined. In the original analysis: The median was about 100,000 TCRs per sample, ranging roughly 23,224 to 690,600. TCRdb redid the calling of the RACE reads with MiXCR, one entry per CDR3 protein. The V and J calls here are based on TCRdb, not the publication. The sample yields around 380,000 distinct CDR3 sequences, nearly 5% seen once. CDR1 and CDR2 from the germline V gene are LGHNT and FRNRAP. The CDR3 is 15 residues long. J gave up 9 bases and V 2 bases, and 4 bases lay outside the gene matches.

The receptor comes from a woman in her forties or fifties with alopecia areata. Some clones in this sample may be carry-over from other donors' samples. V is TRBV12-5 and J is TRBJ2-1, with 13 bases that match TRBD2. The sample here was whole blood, taken in connection with sensitization to the hapten diphenylcyclopropenone (DPC). CDR3 sequence: CASGLTSGRVGEQFF. The CDR3 DNA reads TGTGCTAGTGGTTTGACTAGCGGGAGGGTTGGTGAGCAGTTCTTC.